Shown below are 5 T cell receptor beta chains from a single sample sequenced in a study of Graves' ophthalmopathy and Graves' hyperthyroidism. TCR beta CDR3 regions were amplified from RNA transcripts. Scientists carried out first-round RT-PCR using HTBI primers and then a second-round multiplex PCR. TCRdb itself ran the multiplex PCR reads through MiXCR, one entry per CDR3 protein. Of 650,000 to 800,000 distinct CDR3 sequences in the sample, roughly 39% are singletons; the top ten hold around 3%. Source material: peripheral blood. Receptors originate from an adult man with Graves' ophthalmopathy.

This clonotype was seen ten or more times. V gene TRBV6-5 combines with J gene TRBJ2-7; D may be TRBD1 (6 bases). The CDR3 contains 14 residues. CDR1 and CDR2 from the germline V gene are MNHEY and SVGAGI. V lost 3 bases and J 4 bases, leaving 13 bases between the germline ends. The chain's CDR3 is CASSYTTGVYEQYF. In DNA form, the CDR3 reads TGTGCCAGCAGTTATACGACAGGTGTTTACGAGCAGTACTTC.

In nucleotides, the CDR3 is TGTGCCAGCAGCTTAGGAGGCGAAAACACCATATATTTT. Translating it yields CASSLGGENTIYF. V is TRBV7-9 and J is TRBJ1-3; no clear D gene. The germline V gene has CDR1 SEHNR and CDR2 FQNEAQ (reference sequence). The CDR3 sequence is 13 residues long. V lost 1 base and J lost 6, with 7 bases in between.

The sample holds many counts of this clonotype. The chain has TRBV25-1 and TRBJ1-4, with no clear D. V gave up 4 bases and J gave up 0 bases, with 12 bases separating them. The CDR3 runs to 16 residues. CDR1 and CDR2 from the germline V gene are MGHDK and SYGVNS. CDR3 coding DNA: TGTGCCAGCAGTGGAAGCCTCAGTACAACTAATGAAAAACTGTTTTTT. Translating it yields CASSGSLSTTNEKLFF.

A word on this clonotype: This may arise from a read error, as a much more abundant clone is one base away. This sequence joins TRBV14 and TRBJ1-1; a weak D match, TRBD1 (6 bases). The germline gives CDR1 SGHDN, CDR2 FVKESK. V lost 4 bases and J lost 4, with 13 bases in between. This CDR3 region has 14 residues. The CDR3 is CASSRQGFGTEAFF. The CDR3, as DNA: TGTGCCAGCAGCCGCCAGGGGTTCGGCACTGAAGCTTTCTTT.

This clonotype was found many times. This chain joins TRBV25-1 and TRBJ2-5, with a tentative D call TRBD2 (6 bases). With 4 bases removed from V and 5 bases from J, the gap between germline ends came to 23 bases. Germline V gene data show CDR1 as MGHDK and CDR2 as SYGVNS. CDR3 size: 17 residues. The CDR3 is CASSGRSRWERVETQYF. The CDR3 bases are TGTGCCAGCAGTGGCCGTAGCAGGTGGGAGCGGGTGGAGACCCAGTACTTC.